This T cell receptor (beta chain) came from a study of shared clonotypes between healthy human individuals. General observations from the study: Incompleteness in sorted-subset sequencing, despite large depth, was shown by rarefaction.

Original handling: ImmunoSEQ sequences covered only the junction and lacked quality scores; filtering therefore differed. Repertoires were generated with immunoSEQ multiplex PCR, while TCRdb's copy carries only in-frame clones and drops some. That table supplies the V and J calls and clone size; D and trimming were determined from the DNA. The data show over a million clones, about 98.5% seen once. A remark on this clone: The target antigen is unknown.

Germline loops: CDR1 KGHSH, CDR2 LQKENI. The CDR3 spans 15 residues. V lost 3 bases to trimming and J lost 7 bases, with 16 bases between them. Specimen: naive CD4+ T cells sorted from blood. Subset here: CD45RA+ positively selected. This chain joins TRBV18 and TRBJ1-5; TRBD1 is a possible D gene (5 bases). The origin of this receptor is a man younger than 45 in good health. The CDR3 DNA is TGTGCCAGCTCACCCGGGCGGCCCGGGGGGCAGCCCCAGCATTTT. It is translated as CASSPGRPGGQPQHF. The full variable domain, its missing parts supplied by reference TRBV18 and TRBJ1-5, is NAGVMQNPRHLVRRRGQEARLRCSPMKGHSHVYWYRQLPEEGLKFMVYLQKENIIDESGMPKERFSAEFPKEGPSILRIQQVVRGDSAAYFCASSPGRPGGQPQHFGDGTRLSIL.